This TCR beta chain was observed in a study of T cell changes during pregnancy in multiple sclerosis. Only in-frame clones appear in the TCRdb table, and some are missing; sequencing was by immunoSEQ multiplex PCR. Of about 58,000 clones detected, around 90% appear once; the ten largest clones hold approximately 0.49%. Trimming took 0 bases from V and 6 from J; bases not matched to a gene: 10. Looked up from germline, CDR1 is LGHNA and CDR2 is YNFKEQ. The CDR3 is made up of 17 amino acids. This receptor was obtained from a female donor in good health, enrolled as a control in a pregnancy study. This chain joins TRBV4-2 and TRBJ2-3; 9 nucleotides match TRBD2. The sequencing used CD4+ T cells from peripheral blood mononuclear cells, collected after pregnancy. The CDR3 region is CASSQDRIAGAGDTQYF. CDR3 coding DNA: TGTGCCAGCAGCCAAGATCGGATAGCGGGGGCAGGGGATACGCAGTATTTT.